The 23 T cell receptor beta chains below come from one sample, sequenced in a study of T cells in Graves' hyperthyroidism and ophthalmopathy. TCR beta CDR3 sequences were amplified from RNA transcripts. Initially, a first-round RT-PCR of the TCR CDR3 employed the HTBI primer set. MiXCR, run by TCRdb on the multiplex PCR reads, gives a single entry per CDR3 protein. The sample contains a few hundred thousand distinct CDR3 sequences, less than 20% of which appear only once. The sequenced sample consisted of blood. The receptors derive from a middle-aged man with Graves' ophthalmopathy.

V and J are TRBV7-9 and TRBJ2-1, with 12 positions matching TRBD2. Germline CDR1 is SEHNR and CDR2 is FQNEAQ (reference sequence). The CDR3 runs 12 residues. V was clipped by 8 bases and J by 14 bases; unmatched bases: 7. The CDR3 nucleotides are TGTGCCAGCGGACTAGCGGGGCCCCCGGAGTTCTTC. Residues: CASGLAGPPEFF.

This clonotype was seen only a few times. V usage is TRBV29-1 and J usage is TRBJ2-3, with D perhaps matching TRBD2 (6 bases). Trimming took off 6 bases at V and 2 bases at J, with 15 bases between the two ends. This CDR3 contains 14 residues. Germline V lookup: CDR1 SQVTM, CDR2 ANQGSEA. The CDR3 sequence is CSVALRGLTDTQYF. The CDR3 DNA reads TGCAGCGTAGCCCTCCGGGGACTCACAGATACGCAGTATTTT.

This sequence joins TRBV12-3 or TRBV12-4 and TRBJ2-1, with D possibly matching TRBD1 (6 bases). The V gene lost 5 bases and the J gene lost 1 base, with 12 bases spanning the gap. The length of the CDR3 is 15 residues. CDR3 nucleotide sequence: TGTGCCAGCAGTGCTTACAGGGCTTCCTACAATGAGCAGTTCTTC. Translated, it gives CASSAYRASYNEQFF.

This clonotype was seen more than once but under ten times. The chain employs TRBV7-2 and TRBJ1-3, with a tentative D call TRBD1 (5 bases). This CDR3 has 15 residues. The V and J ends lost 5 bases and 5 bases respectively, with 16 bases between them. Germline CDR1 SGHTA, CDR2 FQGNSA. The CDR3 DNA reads TGTGCCAGCAGCCCCATTGGGACGGAGCGAAACACCATATATTTT. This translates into CASSPIGTERNTIYF.

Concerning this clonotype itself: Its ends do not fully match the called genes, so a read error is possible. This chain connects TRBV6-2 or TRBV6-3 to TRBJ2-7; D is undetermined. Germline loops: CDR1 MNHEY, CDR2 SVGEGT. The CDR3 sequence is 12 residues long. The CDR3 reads CASSHSLSEQYF. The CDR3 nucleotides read TGTGCCAGCAGTCACTCGTTGTCCGAGCAGTACTTC.

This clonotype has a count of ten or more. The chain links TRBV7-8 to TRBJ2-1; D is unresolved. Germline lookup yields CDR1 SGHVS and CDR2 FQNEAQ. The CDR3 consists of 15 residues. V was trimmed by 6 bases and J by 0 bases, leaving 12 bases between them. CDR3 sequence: CASSSALSSYNEQFF. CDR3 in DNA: TGTGCCAGCAGTTCCGCTCTAAGCTCCTACAATGAGCAGTTCTTC.

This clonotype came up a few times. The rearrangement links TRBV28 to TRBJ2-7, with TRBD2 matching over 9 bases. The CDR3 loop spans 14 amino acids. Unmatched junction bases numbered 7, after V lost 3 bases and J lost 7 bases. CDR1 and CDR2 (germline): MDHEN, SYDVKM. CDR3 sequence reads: CASSFSGLAKEQYF. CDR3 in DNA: TGTGCCAGCAGTTTTTCGGGACTAGCAAAGGAGCAGTACTTC. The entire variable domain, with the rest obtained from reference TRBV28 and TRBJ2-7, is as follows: DVKVTQSSRYLVKRTGEKVFLECVQDMDHENMFWYRQDPGLGLRLIYFSYDVKMKEKGDIPEGYSVSREKKERFSLILESASTNQTSMYLCASSFSGLAKEQYFGPGTRLTVT.

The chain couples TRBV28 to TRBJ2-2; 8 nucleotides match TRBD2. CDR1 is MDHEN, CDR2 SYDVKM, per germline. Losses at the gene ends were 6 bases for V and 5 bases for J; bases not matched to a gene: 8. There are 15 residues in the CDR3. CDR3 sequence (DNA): TGTGCCAGCAGGAAAGCGGGAGCAGTAACCGGGGAGCTGTTTTTT. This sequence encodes CASRKAGAVTGELFF.

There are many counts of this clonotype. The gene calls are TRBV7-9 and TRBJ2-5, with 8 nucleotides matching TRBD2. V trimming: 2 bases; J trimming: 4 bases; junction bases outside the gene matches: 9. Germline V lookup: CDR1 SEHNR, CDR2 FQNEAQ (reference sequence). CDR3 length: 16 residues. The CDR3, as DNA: TGTGCCAGCAGCTTAAAGGCACAACTAGCGGTAGAGACCCAGTACTTC. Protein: CASSLKAQLAVETQYF. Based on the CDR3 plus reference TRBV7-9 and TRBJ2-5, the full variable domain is DTGVSQNPRHKITKRGQNVTFRCDPISEHNRLYWYRQTLGQGPEFLTYFQNEAQLEKSRLLSDRFSAERPKGSFSTLEIQRTEQGDSAMYLCASSLKAQLAVETQYFGPGTRLLVL.

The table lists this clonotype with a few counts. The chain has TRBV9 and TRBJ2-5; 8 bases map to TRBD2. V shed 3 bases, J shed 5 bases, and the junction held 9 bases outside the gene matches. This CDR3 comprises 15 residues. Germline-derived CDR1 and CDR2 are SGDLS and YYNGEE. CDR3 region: CASSATSGAWETQYF. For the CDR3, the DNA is TGTGCCAGCAGCGCCACTAGCGGAGCTTGGGAGACCCAGTACTTC.

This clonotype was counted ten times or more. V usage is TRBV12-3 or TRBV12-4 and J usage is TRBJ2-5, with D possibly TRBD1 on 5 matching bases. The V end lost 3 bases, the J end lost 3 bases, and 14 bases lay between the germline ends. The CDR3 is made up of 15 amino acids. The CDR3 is CASSFTSGLEETQYF. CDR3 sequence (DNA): TGTGCCAGCAGTTTTACGTCAGGGTTGGAAGAGACCCAGTACTTC.

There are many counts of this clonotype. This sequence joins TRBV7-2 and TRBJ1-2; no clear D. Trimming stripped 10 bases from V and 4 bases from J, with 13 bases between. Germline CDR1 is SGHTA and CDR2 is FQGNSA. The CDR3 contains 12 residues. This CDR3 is CAIPPVPYGYTF. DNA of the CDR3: TGTGCCATCCCCCCCGTACCCTATGGCTACACCTTC.

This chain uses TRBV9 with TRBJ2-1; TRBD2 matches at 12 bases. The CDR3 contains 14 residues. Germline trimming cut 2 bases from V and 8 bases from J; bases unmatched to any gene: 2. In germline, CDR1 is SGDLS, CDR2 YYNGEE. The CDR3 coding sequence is TGTGCCAGCAGCGTGACTAGCGGGAGTTATGAGCAGTTCTTC. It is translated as CASSVTSGSYEQFF.

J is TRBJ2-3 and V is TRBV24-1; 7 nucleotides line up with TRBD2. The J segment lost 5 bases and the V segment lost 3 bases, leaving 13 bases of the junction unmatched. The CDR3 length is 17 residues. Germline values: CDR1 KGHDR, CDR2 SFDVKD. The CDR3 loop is CATSDAGLDPKGDTQYF. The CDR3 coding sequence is TGTGCCACCAGTGATGCTGGACTAGACCCGAAGGGAGATACGCAGTATTTT.

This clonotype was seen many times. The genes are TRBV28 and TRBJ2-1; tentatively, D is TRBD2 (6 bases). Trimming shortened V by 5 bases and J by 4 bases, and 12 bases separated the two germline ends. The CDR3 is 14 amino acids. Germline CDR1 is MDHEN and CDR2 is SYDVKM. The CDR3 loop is CASSPPGLYNEQFF. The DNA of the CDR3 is TGTGCCAGCAGTCCCCCGGGACTTTACAATGAGCAGTTCTTC.

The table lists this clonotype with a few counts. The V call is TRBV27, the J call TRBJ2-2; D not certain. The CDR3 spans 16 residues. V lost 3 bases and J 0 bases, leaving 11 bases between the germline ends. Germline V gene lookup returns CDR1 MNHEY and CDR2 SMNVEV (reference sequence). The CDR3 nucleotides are TGTGCCAGCAGTTTCTACCGAAACGCGAACACCGGGGAGCTGTTTTTT. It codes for CASSFYRNANTGELFF.

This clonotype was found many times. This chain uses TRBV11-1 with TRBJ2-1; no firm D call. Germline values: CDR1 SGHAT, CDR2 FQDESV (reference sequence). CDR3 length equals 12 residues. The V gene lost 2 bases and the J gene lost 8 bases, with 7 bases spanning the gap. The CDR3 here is CASSLKGDEQFF. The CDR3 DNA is TGTGCCAGCAGCTTAAAGGGCGATGAGCAGTTCTTC.

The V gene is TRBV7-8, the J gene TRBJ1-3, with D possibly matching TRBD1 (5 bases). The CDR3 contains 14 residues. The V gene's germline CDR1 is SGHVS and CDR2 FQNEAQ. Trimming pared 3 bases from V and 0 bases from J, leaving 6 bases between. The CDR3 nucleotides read TGTGCCAGCAGCTTCAGGGACTCTGGAAACACCATATATTTT. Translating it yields CASSFRDSGNTIYF.

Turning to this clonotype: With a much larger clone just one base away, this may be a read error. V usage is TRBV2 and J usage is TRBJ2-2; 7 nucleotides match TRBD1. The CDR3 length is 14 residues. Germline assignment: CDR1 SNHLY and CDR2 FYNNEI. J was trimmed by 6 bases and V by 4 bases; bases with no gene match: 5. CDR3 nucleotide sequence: TGTGCCAGCAGTGTGGAAGGGGGCGCCGGGGAGCTGTTTTTT. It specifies CASSVEGGAGELFF.

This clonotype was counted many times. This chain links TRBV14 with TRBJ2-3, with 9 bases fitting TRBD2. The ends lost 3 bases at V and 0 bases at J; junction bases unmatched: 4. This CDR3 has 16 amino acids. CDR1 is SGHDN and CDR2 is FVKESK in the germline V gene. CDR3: CASSHRLAGSTDTQYF. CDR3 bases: TGTGCCAGCAGCCACCGCCTAGCGGGAAGCACAGATACGCAGTATTTT.

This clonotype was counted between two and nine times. The CDR3 is CACRGRFADTQYF. The CDR3 DNA reads as TGTGCCTGCAGGGGGCGGTTCGCAGATACGCAGTATTTT. The chain uses TRBV19 and TRBJ2-3; 8 nucleotides agree with TRBD1. CDR3 length: 13 amino acids. Germline values: CDR1 LNHDA, CDR2 SQIVND (reference sequence). V was pared by 11 bases and J by 4 bases, with 8 bases of the junction left unmatched.

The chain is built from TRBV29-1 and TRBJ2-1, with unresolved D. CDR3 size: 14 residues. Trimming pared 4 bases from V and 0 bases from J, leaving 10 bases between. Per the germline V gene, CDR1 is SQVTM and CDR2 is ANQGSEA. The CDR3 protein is CSVARSRSYNEQFF. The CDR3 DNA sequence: TGCAGCGTTGCGAGGTCCCGCTCCTACAATGAGCAGTTCTTC.

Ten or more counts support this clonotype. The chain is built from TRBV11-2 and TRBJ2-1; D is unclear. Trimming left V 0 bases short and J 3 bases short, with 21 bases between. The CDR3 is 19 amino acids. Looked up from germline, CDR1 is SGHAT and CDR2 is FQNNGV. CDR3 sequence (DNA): TGTGCCAGCAGCTTAGATTCGTGGGCGCCTGGCGCCGACTACAATGAGCAGTTCTTC. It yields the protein CASSLDSWAPGADYNEQFF.